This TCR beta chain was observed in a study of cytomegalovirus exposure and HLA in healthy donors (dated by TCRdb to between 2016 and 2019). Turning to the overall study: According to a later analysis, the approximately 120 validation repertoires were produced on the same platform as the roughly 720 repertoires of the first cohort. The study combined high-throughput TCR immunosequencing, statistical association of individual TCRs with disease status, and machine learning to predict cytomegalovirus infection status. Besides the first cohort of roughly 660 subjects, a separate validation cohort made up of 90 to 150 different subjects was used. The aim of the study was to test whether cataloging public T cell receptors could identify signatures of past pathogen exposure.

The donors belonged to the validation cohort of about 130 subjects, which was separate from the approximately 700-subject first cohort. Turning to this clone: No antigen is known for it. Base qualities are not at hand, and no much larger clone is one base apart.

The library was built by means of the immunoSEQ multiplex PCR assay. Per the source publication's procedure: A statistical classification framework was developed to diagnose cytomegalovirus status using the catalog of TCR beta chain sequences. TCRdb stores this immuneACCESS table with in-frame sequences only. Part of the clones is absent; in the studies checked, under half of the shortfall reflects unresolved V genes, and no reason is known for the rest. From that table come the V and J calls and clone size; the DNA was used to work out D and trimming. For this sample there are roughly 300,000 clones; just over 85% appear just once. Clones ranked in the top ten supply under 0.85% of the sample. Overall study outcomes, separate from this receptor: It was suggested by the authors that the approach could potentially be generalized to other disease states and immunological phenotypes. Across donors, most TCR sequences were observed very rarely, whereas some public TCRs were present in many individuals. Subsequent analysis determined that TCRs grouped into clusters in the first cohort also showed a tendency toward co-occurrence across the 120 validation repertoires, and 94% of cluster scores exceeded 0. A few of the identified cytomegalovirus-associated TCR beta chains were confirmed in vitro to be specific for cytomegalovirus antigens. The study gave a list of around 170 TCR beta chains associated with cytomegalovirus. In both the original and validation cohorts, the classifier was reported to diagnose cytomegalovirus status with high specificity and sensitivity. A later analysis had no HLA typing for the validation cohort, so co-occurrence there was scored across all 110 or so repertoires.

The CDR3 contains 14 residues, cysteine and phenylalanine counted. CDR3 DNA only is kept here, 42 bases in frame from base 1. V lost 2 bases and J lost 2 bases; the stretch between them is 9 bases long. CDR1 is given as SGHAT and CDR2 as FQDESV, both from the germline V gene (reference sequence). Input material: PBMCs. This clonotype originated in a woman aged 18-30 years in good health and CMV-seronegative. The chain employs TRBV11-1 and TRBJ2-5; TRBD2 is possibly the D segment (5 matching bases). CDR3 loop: CASSLTSSQETQYF. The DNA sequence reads TGTGCCAGCAGCTTAACTAGTAGTCAAGAGACCCAGTACTTC.